Described below is a single TCR beta chain sequence and its context. The sample originates from a study of T cells in tumors after PD-1 blockade. Study background: A subset received ongoing vismodegib 150 mg daily alongside anti-PD-1 therapy. Mean per blood sample: about 110,000 templates (about 23,000-257,772), some 36,000 unique clonotypes.

The protocol was immunoSEQ multiplex PCR, while the TCRdb copy is restricted to in-frame clones and leaves out a portion. The table records 61,000 or so clones, roughly 75% of them present only once. Input was about 616 ng to 6,500 ng of genomic DNA from tumor or blood. CDR1 MNHNS and CDR2 SASEGT come from the germline V gene. The V end lost 4 bases, the J end lost 0 bases, and 13 bases lay between the germline ends. The CDR3 contains 17 residues. The specimen comprised PBMCs, sampled before anti-PD-1 treatment. This sequence originates from a human donor with basal cell carcinoma. The rearrangement uses TRBV6-1 and TRBJ1-6, with D perhaps TRBD1 (6 bases). This CDR3 reads CASSGETGHSYNSPLHF. CDR3 nucleotide sequence: TGTGCCAGCAGTGGGGAGACAGGACACTCCTATAATTCACCCCTCCACTTT.